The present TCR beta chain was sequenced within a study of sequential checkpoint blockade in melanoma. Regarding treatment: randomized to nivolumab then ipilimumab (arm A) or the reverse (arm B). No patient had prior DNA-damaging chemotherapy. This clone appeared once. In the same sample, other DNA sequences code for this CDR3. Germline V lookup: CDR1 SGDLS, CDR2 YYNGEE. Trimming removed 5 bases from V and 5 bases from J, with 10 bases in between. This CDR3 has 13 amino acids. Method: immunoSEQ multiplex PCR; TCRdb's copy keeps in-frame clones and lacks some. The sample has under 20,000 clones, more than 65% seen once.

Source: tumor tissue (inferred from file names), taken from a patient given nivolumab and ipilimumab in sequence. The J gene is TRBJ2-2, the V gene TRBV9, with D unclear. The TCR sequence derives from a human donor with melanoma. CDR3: CASSELGTGELFF. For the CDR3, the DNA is TGTGCCAGCAGTGAACTCGGTACCGGGGAGCTGTTTTTT. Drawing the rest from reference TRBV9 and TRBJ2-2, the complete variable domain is DSGVTQTPKHLITATGQRVTLRCSPRSGDLSVYWYQQSLDQGLQFLIQYYNGEERAKGNILERFSAQQFPDLHSELNLSSLELGDSALYFCASSELGTGELFFGEGSRLTVL.